The subject of this entry is one T cell receptor (beta chain). Its target is unknown. The entry originates in a study of PD-1 blockade in classical Hodgkin lymphoma. Study-wide points: Newly diagnosed patients reportedly trailed healthy donors in baseline TCR diversity.

Assay used: immunoSEQ multiplex PCR; TCRdb lists only in-frame clones, some missing. The sample holds 25,000 to 30,000 clones, 70% to 90% seen once. Documented time point: cycle 4 day 1 (C4D1), after less than seven weeks of nivolumab. Relapses following autologous stem cell transplantation were seen in all patients, with brentuximab vedotin exposure varying. Starting with thawed PBMCs, CD4+ T cells were purified by magnetic negative selection. Sequencing was performed on CD4+ T cells from blood, taken before the fourth cycle of nivolumab. The receptor's source is a human donor with classical Hodgkin lymphoma.

This CDR3 reads CASSYRITGEKETQYF. The CDR3 bases are TGTGCCAGCAGTTACCGGATAACAGGGGAAAAAGAGACCCAGTACTTC. The rearrangement uses TRBV6-5 and TRBJ2-5; 7 bases match TRBD1. Per the germline V gene, CDR1 is MNHEY and CDR2 is SVGAGI. The V segment lost 2 bases and the J segment 3 bases; nucleotides outside the gene matches: 9. This CDR3 spans 16 amino acids.